This TCR beta chain came from a study of blood T cell repertoires in COVID-19. On the study more broadly: T cells, B-cell-depleted T cells, or PBMCs provided the cDNA or gDNA that served as material.

Per the study methods: Reference gene primer amplification gave nucleated cell count estimates. The protocol was immunoSEQ multiplex PCR, while the TCRdb copy is restricted to in-frame clones and leaves out a portion. V, J and clone size were drawn from that table, and D and trimming were deduced from the DNA. The sample consists of just over 250,000 clones, about nine tenths of them appearing once. Only one count was recorded for this clone. Germline V gene data show CDR1 as MNHEY and CDR2 as SVGEGT. Trimming cost V 5 bases and J 4 bases; bases outside gene matches: 15. The CDR3 is 19 amino acids. The source is a person aged 18 to 30 with COVID-19, enrolled during active disease. Sample: peripheral blood. The genes are TRBV6-2 or TRBV6-3 and TRBJ2-2; 11 positions agree with TRBD2. The CDR3 nucleotides are TGTGCCAGCAGTACCTTTAGCGGGAGGGCCAGGATGATCACCGGGGAGCTGTTTTTT. It encodes CASSTFSGRARMITGELFF.